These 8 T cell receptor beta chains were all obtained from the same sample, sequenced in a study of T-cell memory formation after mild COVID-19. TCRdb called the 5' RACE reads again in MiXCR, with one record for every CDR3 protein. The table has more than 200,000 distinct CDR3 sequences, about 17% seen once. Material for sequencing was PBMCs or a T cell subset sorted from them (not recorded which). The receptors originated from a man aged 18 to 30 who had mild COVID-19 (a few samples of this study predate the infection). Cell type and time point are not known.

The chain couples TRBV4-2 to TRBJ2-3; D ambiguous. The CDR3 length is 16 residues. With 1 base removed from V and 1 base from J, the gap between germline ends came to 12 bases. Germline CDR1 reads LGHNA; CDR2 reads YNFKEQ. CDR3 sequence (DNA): TGTGCCAGCAGCCAAGCTGTGGGGTTGGGCACAGATACGCAGTATTTT. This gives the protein CASSQAVGLGTDTQYF.

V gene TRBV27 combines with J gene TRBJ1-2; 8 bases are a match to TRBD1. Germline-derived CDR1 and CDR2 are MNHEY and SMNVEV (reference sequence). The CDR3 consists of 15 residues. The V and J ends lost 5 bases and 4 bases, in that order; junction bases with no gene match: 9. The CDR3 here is CASSPGQATVYGYTF. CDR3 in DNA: TGTGCCAGCAGTCCGGGACAGGCGACCGTCTATGGCTACACCTTC.

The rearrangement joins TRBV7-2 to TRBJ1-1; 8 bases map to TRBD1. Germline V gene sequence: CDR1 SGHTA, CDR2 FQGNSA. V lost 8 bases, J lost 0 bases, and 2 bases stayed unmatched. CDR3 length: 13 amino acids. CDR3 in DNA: TGTGCCAGCTCGACAGGGGTGAACACTGAAGCTTTCTTT. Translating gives CASSTGVNTEAFF.

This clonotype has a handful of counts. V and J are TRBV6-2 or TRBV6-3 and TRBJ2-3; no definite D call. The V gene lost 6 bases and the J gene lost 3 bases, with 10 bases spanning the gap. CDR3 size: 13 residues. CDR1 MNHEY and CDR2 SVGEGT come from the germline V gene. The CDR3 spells CASRNPSTDTQYF. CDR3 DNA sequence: TGTGCCAGCAGAAACCCGAGTACAGATACGCAGTATTTT.

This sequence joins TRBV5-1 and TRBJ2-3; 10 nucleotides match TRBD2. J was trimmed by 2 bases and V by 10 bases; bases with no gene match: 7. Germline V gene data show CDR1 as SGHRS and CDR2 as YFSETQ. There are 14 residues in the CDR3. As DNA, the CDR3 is TGCGCCTGCCACCTAGCGGGGGTCACAGATACGCAGTATTTT. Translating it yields CACHLAGVTDTQYF.

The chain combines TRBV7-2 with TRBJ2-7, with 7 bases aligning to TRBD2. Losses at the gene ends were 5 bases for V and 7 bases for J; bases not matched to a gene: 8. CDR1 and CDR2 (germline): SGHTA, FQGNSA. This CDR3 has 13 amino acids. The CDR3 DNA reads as TGTGCCAGCAGCCAACGGGGAGGGAGAGAGCAGTACTTC. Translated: CASSQRGGREQYF.

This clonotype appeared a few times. CDR3 sequence reads: CASSEAGGHQYEQYF. For the CDR3, the DNA is TGTGCCAGCAGTGAAGCGGGTGGACACCAGTACGAGCAGTACTTC. The chain couples TRBV6-1 to TRBJ2-7, with D perhaps TRBD1 (5 bases). V shed 0 bases and J shed 4 bases, with 13 bases lying between them. This CDR3 is 15 amino acids long. Germline CDR1 MNHNS, CDR2 SASEGT.

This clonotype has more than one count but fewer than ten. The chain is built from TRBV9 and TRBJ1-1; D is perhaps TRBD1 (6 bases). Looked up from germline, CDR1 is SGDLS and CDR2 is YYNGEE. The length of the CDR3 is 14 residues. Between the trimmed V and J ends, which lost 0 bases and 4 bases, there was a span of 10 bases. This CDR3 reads CASSVEGQSTEAFF. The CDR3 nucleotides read TGTGCCAGCAGCGTAGAAGGACAGTCCACTGAAGCTTTCTTT. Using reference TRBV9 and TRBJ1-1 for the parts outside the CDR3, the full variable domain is DSGVTQTPKHLITATGQRVTLRCSPRSGDLSVYWYQQSLDQGLQFLIQYYNGEERAKGNILERFSAQQFPDLHSELNLSSLELGDSALYFCASSVEGQSTEAFFGQGTRLTVV.